The 30 T cell receptor beta chains listed next were all sequenced from one sample in a study of shared clonotypes between healthy human individuals (dated by TCRdb to 2019 to 2021). Libraries came from the immunoSEQ multiplex PCR assay. TCRdb mirrors the immuneACCESS table, restricted to in-frame sequences. Some clones are absent from its copies; in checked studies, under half trace to an unresolved V gene, and the reason for the others is unknown. This sample lists 2 million to 2.5 million clones; about 95% were detected once. Roughly 1% of the sample is held by the ten biggest clonotypes. CD8 naive samples were CD45RO-negative cells positively selected for CCR7, giving a CD45RA+CCR7+ population that excluded TemRA cells. The specimen sequenced was naive CD8+ T cells sorted from blood. This sample's cell subset or site label indicates: CD45RA+CCR7+. These receptors were obtained from a man in his late teens or twenties in good health.

V is TRBV4-1 and J is TRBJ1-2; D gene unclear. This CDR3 comprises 15 residues. Between the trimmed V and J ends, which lost 0 bases and 2 bases, there was a span of 10 bases. The V gene's germline CDR1 is MGHRA and CDR2 YSYEKL. In nucleotides, the CDR3 is TGCGCCAGCAGCCAAGATGGGGTTGGGAACTATGGCTACACCTTC. Translating gives CASSQDGVGNYGYTF.

The chain is built from TRBV27 and TRBJ1-2; tentative D call: TRBD1 (5 bases). This CDR3 comprises 14 residues. V was shortened by 4 bases and J by 5 bases, with 14 bases between the two germline ends. Germline V CDR1 and CDR2: MNHEY, SMNVEV (reference sequence). The CDR3 sequence is CASSSTWGIYGYTF. The CDR3 bases are TGTGCCAGCAGTTCTACGTGGGGGATTTATGGCTACACCTTC.

On this clone itself: Sequence at one end of the junction differs from germline and may be a read error. The rearrangement uses TRBV29-1 and TRBJ2-3, with D perhaps matching TRBD2 (6 bases). The CDR3 runs 14 residues. Per the germline V gene, CDR1 is SQVTM and CDR2 is ANQGSEA. The CDR3 spells CSVHGGLHTDTQYF. CDR3 DNA: TGCAGCGTTCATGGGGGACTCCACACAGATACGCAGTACTTT.

The chain carries TRBV28 and TRBJ1-6; 9 nucleotides match TRBD1. This CDR3 has 15 residues. With 5 bases clipped from V and 9 bases from J, the junction kept 8 bases outside the gene matches. Germline lookup yields CDR1 MDHEN and CDR2 SYDVKM. The CDR3 nucleotides read TGTGCCAGCAGTCCGCTAACAGGGGGCGCTTCACCCCTCCACTTT. It translates to CASSPLTGGASPLHF.

The genes are TRBV7-8 and TRBJ2-7; tentatively, D is TRBD2 (5 bases). This CDR3 contains 17 residues. V lost 5 bases and J lost 3, with 23 bases in between. CDR1 SGHVS and CDR2 FQNEAQ come from the germline V gene. CDR3 in DNA: TGTGCCAGCAGCCCCCCAAGCGTGTTAGCGATTAACTACGAGCAGTACTTC. It translates to CASSPPSVLAINYEQYF. The full variable domain, rest sourced from reference TRBV7-8 and TRBJ2-7, is GAGVSQSPRYKVAKRGQDVALRCDPISGHVSLFWYQQALGQGPEFLTYFQNEAQLDKSGLPSDRFFAERPEGSVSTLKIQRTQQEDSAVYLCASSPPSVLAINYEQYFGPGTRLTVT.

The chain is built from TRBV5-8 and TRBJ2-1; tentatively, D is TRBD2 (6 bases). V lost 9 bases to trimming and J lost 3 bases, with 10 bases between them. The CDR3 covers 12 residues. Germline lookup yields CDR1 SGHTS and CDR2 YDEGEE. The CDR3 DNA is TGTGCCACCGCGGGAAACTACAATGAGCAGTTCTTC. Translated, it gives CATAGNYNEQFF.

The rearrangement joins TRBV2 to TRBJ2-7; 7 bases match TRBD2. Per germline, CDR1 SNHLY and CDR2 FYNNEI. J lost 0 bases, V lost 6 bases, and 8 bases had no gene match. The CDR3 covers 15 residues. CDR3 sequence reads: CASSPSGHSSYEQYF. The CDR3 region has the DNA TGTGCCAGCAGCCCTAGCGGCCACAGCTCCTACGAGCAGTACTTC.

This rearrangement joins TRBV5-1 to TRBJ2-5; D ambiguous. Germline CDR1 is SGHRS and CDR2 is YFSETQ. The V end lost 4 bases, the J end lost 6 bases, and 7 bases lay between the germline ends. There are 11 residues in the CDR3. CDR3 nucleotide sequence: TGCGCCAGCAGCCCGACCCAGACCCAGTACTTC. Amino acid sequence: CASSPTQTQYF.

The chain combines TRBV6-6 with TRBJ1-5, with D tentatively TRBD1 (5 bases). This CDR3 has 16 amino acids. Looked up from germline, CDR1 is MNHNY and CDR2 is SVGAGI (reference sequence). V was clipped by 5 bases and J by 5 bases, with 19 bases between them. The CDR3 DNA is TGTGCCAGCAGTCCCCGCGTCTCCGGAGGGGATCAGCCCCAGCATTTT. It encodes CASSPRVSGGDQPQHF.

This chain uses TRBV6-4 with TRBJ2-1, with D uncertain. CDR1 is MRHNA, CDR2 SNTAGT, per germline. The CDR3 sequence is 13 residues long. V shed 0 bases and J shed 9 bases, with 9 bases lying between them. CDR3 amino acids: CASSDSWVTEQFF. Written as DNA, the CDR3 is TGTGCCAGCAGTGACTCCTGGGTCACTGAGCAGTTCTTC.

J is TRBJ1-1 and V is TRBV29-1, with 8 bases matching TRBD1. V shed 7 bases, J shed 3 bases, and the junction held 13 bases outside the gene matches. This CDR3 has 15 residues. Germline V gives CDR1 SQVTM, CDR2 ANQGSEA. The CDR3 spells CSGYTLQGGYTEAFF. In nucleotides, the CDR3 is TGCAGCGGCTACACCCTACAGGGGGGGTACACTGAAGCTTTCTTT.

The V and J genes are TRBV4-1 and TRBJ2-7; no reliable D call. Trimming took off 1 base at V and 0 bases at J, with 7 bases between the two ends. This CDR3 has 14 amino acids. Looked up from germline, CDR1 is MGHRA and CDR2 is YSYEKL. CDR3 loop: CASSQGQISYEQYF. The CDR3 DNA reads TGCGCCAGCAGCCAAGGCCAGATCTCCTACGAGCAGTACTTC.

CDR3 coding DNA: TGCGCCAGCAGCTTGACAGGGTCAGACTATGGCTACACCTTC. It is translated as CASSLTGSDYGYTF. This chain links TRBV5-1 with TRBJ1-2; possible D gene TRBD1, 6 bases. CDR1 is SGHRS, CDR2 YFSETQ, per germline. The CDR3 loop spans 14 amino acids. Trimming removed 1 base from V and 3 bases from J, with 10 bases in between.

For this clone: Other DNA sequences from this sample encode an identical CDR3 as well. The rearrangement links TRBV7-9 to TRBJ2-7, with a possible D match to TRBD1 (6 bases). CDR1 SEHNR and CDR2 FQNEAQ come from the germline V gene (reference sequence). The V end was cut by 6 bases, the J end by 1 base, with 13 bases between. CDR3 size: 14 residues. The CDR3 loop is CASSETGPSYEQYF. In DNA, the CDR3 is TGTGCCAGCAGTGAGACAGGTCCTTCCTACGAGCAGTACTTC.

The chain joins TRBV7-6 to TRBJ1-1, with D hard to call. The germline CDR1 and CDR2 sequences are SGHVS and FNYEAQ. V was pared by 5 bases and J by 10 bases, with 14 bases between. This CDR3 comprises 12 residues. The CDR3 DNA reads TGTGCCAGCAGCCCTCAAGGGTTGCGAGCTTTCTTT. This gives the protein CASSPQGLRAFF.

The chain has TRBV28 and TRBJ2-3; TRBD1 matches 8 bases. Per the germline V gene, CDR1 is MDHEN and CDR2 is SYDVKM. With V trimmed by 4 bases and J by 2 bases, 5 bases remained unmatched. CDR3 length equals 15 residues. The CDR3 loop is CASSWGTGDTDTQYF. The CDR3 DNA reads TGTGCCAGCAGTTGGGGGACAGGAGACACAGATACGCAGTATTTT.

The V call is TRBV7-9, the J call TRBJ2-1; 11 positions match TRBD2. CDR1 is SEHNR and CDR2 is FQNEAQ in the germline V gene (reference sequence). The CDR3 length is 15 residues. V lost 6 bases and J lost 9; bases outside the gene matches: 10. CDR3 region: CASSSGTSGDSEQFF. The CDR3 region has the DNA TGTGCCAGCAGTTCGGGGACTAGCGGCGACTCTGAGCAGTTCTTC.

This clone was detected only a few times. This chain joins TRBV13 and TRBJ1-5; no reliable D call. CDR1 and CDR2 (germline): PRHDT, FYEKMQ (reference sequence). CDR3 length: 12 amino acids. V was clipped by 5 bases and J by 6 bases, with 8 bases between them. The DNA for the CDR3 is TGTGCCAGCAGCCAGATGGGTCAGCCCCAGCATTTT. Translated, it gives CASSQMGQPQHF.

The rearrangement links TRBV10-1 to TRBJ2-7; 7 nucleotides agree with TRBD1. Trimming removed 6 bases from V and 3 bases from J; junction bases left unmatched: 8. The CDR3 contains 14 residues. Germline V gene sequence: CDR1 WNHNN, CDR2 SYGVQD (reference sequence). The CDR3 region is CASSRDSGGYEQYF. Here the CDR3 DNA reads TGCGCCAGCAGCCGGGACAGCGGAGGCTACGAGCAGTACTTC.

The J gene is TRBJ2-7, the V gene TRBV2, with 9 positions matching TRBD1. Looked up from germline, CDR1 is SNHLY and CDR2 is FYNNEI. This CDR3 is 12 amino acids long. Trimming took 8 bases from V and 5 from J; bases not matched to a gene: 4. DNA for the CDR3: TGTGCCAGCGGGGACAGGGACCACGAGCAGTACTTC. This translates into CASGDRDHEQYF.

V and J are TRBV5-1 and TRBJ2-1, with D possibly called TRBD1 or TRBD2 (6 bases each). V was cut by 1 base and J by 5 bases, with 13 bases left in between. The germline CDR1 and CDR2 sequences are SGHRS and YFSETQ. The CDR3 runs 15 residues. CDR3 bases: TGCGCCAGCAGCTTGAGGGGGGCCAGTAACAATGAGCAGTTCTTC. This sequence encodes CASSLRGASNNEQFF.

The chain combines TRBV9 with TRBJ1-1; D gene uncertain. Germline V gene sequence: CDR1 SGDLS, CDR2 YYNGEE. The length of the CDR3 is 14 residues. Trimming removed 0 bases at V and 2 bases at J, with 8 bases between. The CDR3 DNA reads as TGTGCCAGCAGCGTAGAGGGAATAAACACTGAAGCTTTCTTT. This translates into CASSVEGINTEAFF.

This sequence joins TRBV6-1 and TRBJ2-7; 7 positions agree with TRBD1. Looked up from germline, CDR1 is MNHNS and CDR2 is SASEGT. The trim removed 6 bases at V and 2 bases at J, leaving 7 bases unmatched. This CDR3 is built from 14 residues. The chain's CDR3 is CASSDFQGAYEQYF. Here the CDR3 DNA reads TGTGCCAGCAGCGACTTCCAGGGGGCCTACGAGCAGTACTTC.

As for this clone: Other nucleotide sequences from this sample produce the same CDR3. The chain combines TRBV6-5 with TRBJ1-1; unclear D gene. Trimming removed 0 bases at V and 0 bases at J, with 5 bases between. CDR3 length: 14 residues. The V gene's germline CDR1 is MNHEY and CDR2 SVGAGI. DNA of the CDR3: TGTGCCAGCAGTTACTCAGGGATGAACACTGAAGCTTTCTTT. Translating it yields CASSYSGMNTEAFF.

Of note for this clone: Other DNA sequences in the same sample also yield this CDR3. This chain's CDR3 is CASSLVGGGTEAFF. The DNA of the CDR3 is TGTGCCAGCAGCTTGGTGGGAGGGGGAACTGAAGCTTTCTTT. The chain links TRBV5-6 to TRBJ1-1; D perhaps matches TRBD1 (6 bases). V was shortened by 0 bases and J by 5 bases, with 11 bases between the two germline ends. Germline loops: CDR1 SGHDT, CDR2 YYEEEE. The CDR3 has 14 amino acids.

This CDR3 reads CASSLPGQGTSDGAFF. As DNA, the CDR3 is TGTGCCAGCTCACTACCGGGACAGGGGACATCTGACGGAGCTTTCTTT. The chain links TRBV18 to TRBJ1-1; 10 nucleotides line up with TRBD1. Per germline, CDR1 KGHSH and CDR2 LQKENI. Losses at the gene ends were 4 bases for V and 10 bases for J; bases not matched to a gene: 15. This CDR3 has 16 residues.

The V call is TRBV27, the J call TRBJ2-7; no definite D call. CDR3 length: 13 amino acids. Trimming removed 3 bases at V and 3 bases at J, with 9 bases between. Germline CDR1 is MNHEY and CDR2 is SMNVEV (reference sequence). The CDR3 spells CASSLERFYEQYF. DNA for the CDR3: TGTGCCAGCAGTTTGGAACGGTTCTACGAGCAGTACTTC.

V usage is TRBV5-6 and J usage is TRBJ2-7, with TRBD2 matching over 9 bases. Germline CDR1 is SGHDT and CDR2 is YYEEEE. The CDR3 contains 15 residues. The V gene end was trimmed by 2 bases and the J gene end by 3 bases; junction bases not matched to a gene: 6. The CDR3 region is CASSFSSGGFYEQYF. For the CDR3, the DNA is TGTGCCAGCAGCTTCTCAAGCGGGGGGTTCTACGAGCAGTACTTC. Using reference TRBV5-6 and TRBJ2-7 for the parts outside the CDR3, the full variable domain is DAGVTQSPTHLIKTRGQQVTLRCSPKSGHDTVSWYQQALGQGPQFIFQYYEEEERQRGNFPDRFSGHQFPNYSSELNVNALLLGDSALYLCASSFSSGGFYEQYFGPGTRLTVT.

This clone occurred once. V is TRBV6-5 and J is TRBJ2-3; D possibly corresponds to TRBD1 (6 bases). The length of the CDR3 is 14 residues. Germline V gene lookup returns CDR1 MNHEY and CDR2 SVGAGI. The V end was cut by 0 bases, the J end by 10 bases, with 14 bases between. CDR3 sequence: CASSYSRDTQPQYF. DNA for the CDR3: TGTGCCAGCAGTTACTCGAGGGACACCCAACCGCAGTATTTT.

The chain joins TRBV5-6 to TRBJ2-7; D not certain. CDR1 is SGHDT and CDR2 is YYEEEE in the germline V gene. The V end was cut by 0 bases, the J end by 4 bases, with 8 bases between. This CDR3 has 13 amino acids. CDR3 residues: CASSLAGQYEQYF. The CDR3 DNA follows: TGTGCCAGCAGCTTGGCCGGTCAATACGAGCAGTACTTC.